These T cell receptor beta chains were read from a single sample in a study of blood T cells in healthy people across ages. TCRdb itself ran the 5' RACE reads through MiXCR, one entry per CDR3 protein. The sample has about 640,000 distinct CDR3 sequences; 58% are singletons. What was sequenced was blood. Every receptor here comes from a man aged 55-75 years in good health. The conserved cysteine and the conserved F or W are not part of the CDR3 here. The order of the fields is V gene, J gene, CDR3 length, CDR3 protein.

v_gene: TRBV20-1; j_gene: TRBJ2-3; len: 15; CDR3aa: SAGFGLAGASTDTQY
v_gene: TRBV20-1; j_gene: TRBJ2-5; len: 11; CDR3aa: SALPGGYNEQY
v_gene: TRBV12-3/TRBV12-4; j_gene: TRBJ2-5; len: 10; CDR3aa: ASSPFQETQY
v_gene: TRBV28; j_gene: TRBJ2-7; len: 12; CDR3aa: ASSDPPGTYEQY
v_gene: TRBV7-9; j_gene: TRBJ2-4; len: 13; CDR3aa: ASSLFAGGAHIQY
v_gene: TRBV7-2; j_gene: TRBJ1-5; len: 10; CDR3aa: ASSLPPQPQH
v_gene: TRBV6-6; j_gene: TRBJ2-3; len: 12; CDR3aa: ASSYSTGTDTQY
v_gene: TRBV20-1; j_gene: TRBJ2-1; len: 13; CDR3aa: SASVSRGGYNEQF
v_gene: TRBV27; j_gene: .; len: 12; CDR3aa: VGSLRGISETQY
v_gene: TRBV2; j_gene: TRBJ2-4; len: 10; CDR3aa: ASSVLGHIQY
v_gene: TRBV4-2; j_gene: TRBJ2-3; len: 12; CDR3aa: ASSAGGTADTQY
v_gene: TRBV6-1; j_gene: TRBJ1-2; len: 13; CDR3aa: ASSVGGSIPYGYT
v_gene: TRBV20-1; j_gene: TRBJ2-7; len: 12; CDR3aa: SARQGGSSYEQY
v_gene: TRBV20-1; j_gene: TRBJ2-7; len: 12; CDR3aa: SASSRARKGEQY
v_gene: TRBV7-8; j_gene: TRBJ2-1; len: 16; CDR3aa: ASSRRLPAGGSFDGQF
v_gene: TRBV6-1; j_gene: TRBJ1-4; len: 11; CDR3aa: ASSELQREKLF
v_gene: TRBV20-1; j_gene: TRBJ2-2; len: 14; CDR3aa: SARDRRRGDTGELF
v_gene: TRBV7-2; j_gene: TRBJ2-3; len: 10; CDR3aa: ATGGSADTQY
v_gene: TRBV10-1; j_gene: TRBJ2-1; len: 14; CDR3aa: ASSDQGQGANNEQF
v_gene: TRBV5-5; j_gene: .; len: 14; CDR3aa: ASGLEGTGGSYEQY
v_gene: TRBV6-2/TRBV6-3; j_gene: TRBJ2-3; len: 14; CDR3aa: ASSYPRDQGRDTQY
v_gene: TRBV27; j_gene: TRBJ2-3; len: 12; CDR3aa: ASSWVLPTDTQY
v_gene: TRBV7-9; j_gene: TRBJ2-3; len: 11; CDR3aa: ASSLARRDTQY
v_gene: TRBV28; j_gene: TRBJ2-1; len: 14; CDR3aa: ASSSGVRQVYNEQF
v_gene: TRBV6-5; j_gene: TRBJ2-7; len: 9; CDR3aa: ASSSGHEQY
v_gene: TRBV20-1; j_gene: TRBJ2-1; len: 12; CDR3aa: SAQTSGPYNEQF
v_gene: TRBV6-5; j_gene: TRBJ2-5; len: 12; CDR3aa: ASSYSFVLETQY
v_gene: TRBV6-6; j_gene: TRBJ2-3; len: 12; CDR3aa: ASSYPGPADTQY
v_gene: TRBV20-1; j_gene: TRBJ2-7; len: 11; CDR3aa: SAKGGGSYEQY
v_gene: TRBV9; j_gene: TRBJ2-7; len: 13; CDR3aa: ASSDRPTGVYEQY
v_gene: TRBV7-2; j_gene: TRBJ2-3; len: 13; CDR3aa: ASSLWLAQANTQY
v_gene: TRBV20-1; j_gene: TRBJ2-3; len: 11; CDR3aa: SPAAGVTDTQY
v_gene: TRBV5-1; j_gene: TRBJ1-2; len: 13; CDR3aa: ASAPPRSGRYGYT
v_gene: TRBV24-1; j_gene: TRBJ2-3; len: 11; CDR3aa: ATSEGSTDTQY
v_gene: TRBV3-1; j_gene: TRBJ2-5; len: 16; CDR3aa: ASSQRSGTSGGPETQY
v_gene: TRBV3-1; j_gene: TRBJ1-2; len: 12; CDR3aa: ASSLQGYNYGYT
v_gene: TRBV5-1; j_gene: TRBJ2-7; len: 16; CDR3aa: ASSLDGGGTGAYYEQY
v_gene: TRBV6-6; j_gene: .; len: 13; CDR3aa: ASSTERVTSYEQY